One sample yielded the 32 T cell receptor beta chains listed below, sequenced in a study of cytomegalovirus exposure and HLA in healthy donors. A multiplex PCR was run with 60 Vbeta primers and 13 Jbeta primers. Clones were read by immunoSEQ multiplex PCR, and TCRdb kept only the in-frame ones, dropping some. The sample shows about 300,000 clones, more than 80% of them seen only once. What was sequenced was PBMCs. These receptors came from a man in his forties or fifties in good health and CMV-seropositive.

This chain connects TRBV13 to TRBJ2-3, with 10 bases aligning to TRBD2. The CDR3 loop spans 15 amino acids. J gave up 1 base and V 5 bases, and 3 bases lay outside the gene matches. Germline V lookup: CDR1 PRHDT, CDR2 FYEKMQ (reference sequence). The CDR3 DNA reads as TGTGCCAGCAGCCCAGGGACTAGCGGCACAGATACGCAGTATTTT. This gives the protein CASSPGTSGTDTQYF.

The chain carries TRBV6-5 and TRBJ1-1; no clear D. The CDR3 has 14 amino acids. Trimming took 6 bases from V and 6 from J, leaving 17 bases between them. Germline V CDR1 and CDR2: MNHEY, SVGAGI. CDR3 nucleotides: TGTGCCAGCAGAGCATTCAAAGAATTGGCTGAAGCTTTCTTT. Translating it yields CASRAFKELAEAFF.

The chain links TRBV6-1 to TRBJ1-5; D perhaps matches TRBD1 (5 bases). The V gene lost 5 bases and the J gene lost 6 bases, with 17 bases spanning the gap. This CDR3 is built from 15 residues. Germline V gene lookup returns CDR1 MNHNS and CDR2 SASEGT. Written as DNA, the CDR3 is TGTGCCAGCAGTTCCGGGACTAACGTCGGTCAGCCCCAGCATTTT. Translating it yields CASSSGTNVGQPQHF.

The CDR3: CSVSRTVYGYTF. The DNA for the CDR3 is TGCAGCGTTAGTCGGACAGTCTATGGCTACACCTTC. V usage is TRBV29-1 and J usage is TRBJ1-2; the D gene is possibly TRBD1 (6 bases). The germline V gene has CDR1 SQVTM and CDR2 ANQGSEA. V was cut by 5 bases and J by 4 bases, with 11 bases left in between. The CDR3 extends over 12 amino acids.

The rearrangement uses TRBV9 and TRBJ2-1; no firm D call. V shed 0 bases and J shed 2 bases, with 12 bases lying between them. Germline loops: CDR1 SGDLS, CDR2 YYNGEE. There are 16 residues in the CDR3. Here the CDR3 DNA reads TGTGCCAGCAGCGTAGTGTCCCAGGCAACCTACAATGAGCAGTTCTTC. It codes for CASSVVSQATYNEQFF.

V and J are TRBV5-1 and TRBJ2-5; 10 nucleotides match TRBD2. Germline CDR1 SGHRS, CDR2 YFSETQ. The V and J ends lost 4 bases and 2 bases, in that order; junction bases with no gene match: 5. The length of the CDR3 is 15 residues. CDR3 nucleotide sequence: TGCGCCAGCAGCCAAACTAGCGGGACACAAGAGACCCAGTACTTC. This sequence encodes CASSQTSGTQETQYF.

This chain uses TRBV28 with TRBJ1-2, with TRBD1 as a possible D gene (5 bases). Trimming shortened V by 3 bases and J by 4 bases, and 9 bases separated the two germline ends. This CDR3 contains 13 residues. The germline V gene encodes CDR1 MDHEN and CDR2 SYDVKM. The CDR3 region is CASSFSGSYGYTF. The DNA of the CDR3 is TGTGCCAGCAGTTTTTCAGGGTCCTATGGCTACACCTTC.

The rearrangement links TRBV5-1 to TRBJ2-1; D is perhaps TRBD2 (6 bases). Looked up from germline, CDR1 is SGHRS and CDR2 is YFSETQ. Trimming removed 0 bases at V and 6 bases at J, with 10 bases between. CDR3 length equals 14 residues. Here the CDR3 reads CASSLDGSSNEQFF. The CDR3 DNA sequence: TGCGCCAGCAGCTTGGACGGGAGTAGCAATGAGCAGTTCTTC.

The chain carries TRBV19 and TRBJ1-1; TRBD1 matches at 12 bases. The CDR3 has 16 amino acids. From germline, CDR1 is LNHDA and CDR2 SQIVND (reference sequence). The ends lost 6 bases at V and 0 bases at J; junction bases unmatched: 5. CDR3 sequence (DNA): TGTGCCAGTAGGTCAGGGACAGGGGGCGTGAACACTGAAGCTTTCTTT. It encodes CASRSGTGGVNTEAFF.

V is TRBV6-1 and J is TRBJ1-5, with TRBD1 matching over 8 bases. The CDR3 loop spans 15 amino acids. Germline V gene data show CDR1 as MNHNS and CDR2 as SASEGT. V lost 2 bases, J lost 5 bases, and 5 bases stayed unmatched. The CDR3 nucleotides are TGTGCCAGCAGTGAAAACGACAGGGGAGATCAGCCCCAGCATTTT. It translates to CASSENDRGDQPQHF.

The CDR3 here is CASSAGTSGVYEQYF. The CDR3 DNA reads as TGTGCCAGCAGCGCCGGGACTAGCGGAGTCTACGAGCAGTACTTC. This chain uses TRBV9 with TRBJ2-7; 11 positions match TRBD2. There are 15 residues in the CDR3. V lost 3 bases to trimming and J lost 3 bases; unmatched junction nucleotides: 5. CDR1 and CDR2 from the germline V gene are SGDLS and YYNGEE.

This rearrangement joins TRBV10-3 to TRBJ2-3; 11 bases agree with TRBD2. Looked up from germline, CDR1 is ENHRY and CDR2 is SYGVKD. The CDR3 has 17 residues. V gave up 5 bases and J gave up 0 bases; unmatched junction bases: 7. CDR3 in amino acids: CAISTGTSGTSTDTQYF. The CDR3 DNA reads as TGTGCCATCAGTACCGGGACTAGCGGAACTAGCACAGATACGCAGTATTTT.

V is TRBV7-9 and J is TRBJ2-7; D unclear. Germline CDR1 and CDR2: SEHNR and FQNEAQ (reference sequence). CDR3 length: 14 residues. The V end was cut by 0 bases, the J end by 2 bases, with 8 bases between. CDR3: CASSLASPAYEQYF. The CDR3 DNA follows: TGTGCCAGCAGCTTAGCTAGCCCGGCCTACGAGCAGTACTTC. Full variable domain (missing parts from reference TRBV7-9 and TRBJ2-7): DTGVSQNPRHKITKRGQNVTFRCDPISEHNRLYWYRQTLGQGPEFLTYFQNEAQLEKSRLLSDRFSAERPKGSFSTLEIQRTEQGDSAMYLCASSLASPAYEQYFGPGTRLTVT.

This clone has just one count. This chain links TRBV7-9 with TRBJ2-1, with 8 bases fitting TRBD1. CDR1 and CDR2 (germline): SEHNR, FQNEAQ (reference sequence). The J segment lost 4 bases and the V segment lost 8 bases, leaving 4 bases of the junction unmatched. The CDR3 length is 13 residues. DNA of the CDR3: TGTGCCAGCCGGGGACAGGCTTACAATGAGCAGTTCTTC. Amino acids: CASRGQAYNEQFF. Using reference TRBV7-9 and TRBJ2-1 for the parts outside the CDR3, the full variable domain is DTGVSQNPRHKITKRGQNVTFRCDPISEHNRLYWYRQTLGQGPEFLTYFQNEAQLEKSRLLSDRFSAERPKGSFSTLEIQRTEQGDSAMYLCASRGQAYNEQFFGPGTRLTVL.

The chain couples TRBV18 to TRBJ1-3; no clear D gene. Germline assignment: CDR1 KGHSH and CDR2 LQKENI. The ends were cut back, 2 bases at V and 4 bases at J, with 9 bases in the middle. The CDR3 has 14 residues. CDR3 nucleotides: TGTGCCAGCTCACCAACGTTGCGGGGAAACACCATATATTTT. Translating gives CASSPTLRGNTIYF.

This clone was recorded once. The chain uses TRBV19 and TRBJ2-3, with a possible D match to TRBD2 (5 bases). Germline values: CDR1 LNHDA, CDR2 SQIVND (reference sequence). V lost 4 bases to trimming and J lost 6 bases, with 17 bases between them. The CDR3 contains 15 residues. The CDR3: CASSRALRGGDTQYF. Here the CDR3 DNA reads TGTGCCAGTAGTAGGGCCCTCCGCGGAGGTGATACGCAGTATTTT. The variable domain in full, completed from reference TRBV19 and TRBJ2-3, reads DGGITQSPKYLFRKEGQNVTLSCEQNLNHDAMYWYRQDPGQGLRLIYYSQIVNDFQKGDIAEGYSVSREKKESFPLTVTSAQKNPTAFYLCASSRALRGGDTQYFGPGTRLTVL.

The rearrangement links TRBV7-9 to TRBJ2-1; 8 nucleotides align to TRBD2. V gave up 5 bases and J gave up 8 bases; unmatched junction bases: 8. This CDR3 spans 14 amino acids. In germline, CDR1 is SEHNR, CDR2 FQNEAQ (reference sequence). The CDR3 protein is CASSPSGGWDEQFF. The DNA for the CDR3 is TGTGCCAGCAGCCCCTCGGGGGGGTGGGATGAGCAGTTCTTC.

The genes are TRBV5-8 and TRBJ2-6, with a tentative D call TRBD1 (5 bases). With 0 bases removed from V and 2 bases from J, the gap between germline ends came to 6 bases. Germline-derived CDR1 and CDR2 are SGHTS and YDEGEE. This CDR3 region has 15 residues. CDR3 nucleotides: TGTGCCAGCAGCTTGGCAGGGACTGGGGCCAACGTCCTGACTTTC. Encoded protein: CASSLAGTGANVLTF.

The CDR3 coding sequence is TGTGCCAGCAGCCAACTGGGACAGGGGGGAAACAATGAGCAGTTCTTC. Translated: CASSQLGQGGNNEQFF. V gene TRBV28 combines with J gene TRBJ2-1; 11 nucleotides line up with TRBD1. Germline assignment: CDR1 MDHEN and CDR2 SYDVKM. With 6 bases clipped from V and 5 bases from J, the junction kept 9 bases outside the gene matches. This CDR3 contains 16 residues.

V gene TRBV29-1 combines with J gene TRBJ2-7; possible D gene TRBD2, 5 bases. The V end lost 6 bases, the J end lost 2 bases, and 14 bases lay between the germline ends. The CDR3 consists of 13 residues. Germline V lookup: CDR1 SQVTM, CDR2 ANQGSEA. For the CDR3, the DNA is TGCAGCGTCCTATTGGGGAGTACCTACGAGCAGTACTTC. This sequence encodes CSVLLGSTYEQYF.

This clone has only one observation. The junction and the germline gene differ at one end; a read error may be behind it. The chain uses TRBV7-9 and TRBJ2-3, with TRBD1 identical over 7 bases. The CDR3 contains 17 residues. The V gene's germline CDR1 is SEHNR and CDR2 FQNEAQ (reference sequence). The CDR3 spells CSSSEALQNRGADTQYF. CDR3 nucleotide sequence: TGTTCCAGCAGTGAGGCGCTCCAAAACAGGGGAGCAGATACGCAGTATTTT.

The chain links TRBV4-3 to TRBJ2-3, with 8 bases lining up with TRBD2. The V and J ends lost 3 bases and 2 bases, in that order; junction bases with no gene match: 7. The CDR3 is 16 amino acids. Germline V lookup: CDR1 LGHNA, CDR2 YSLEER. CDR3 nucleotide sequence: TGCGCCAGCAGCCACGATGCGGGGGGAGACACAGATACGCAGTATTTT. The encoded protein is CASSHDAGGDTDTQYF.

This chain connects TRBV10-3 to TRBJ2-5; no clear D. Trimming cost V 2 bases and J 5 bases, with 9 bases left between them. Germline V gives CDR1 ENHRY, CDR2 SYGVKD. The CDR3 consists of 13 residues. The CDR3 DNA sequence: TGTGCCATCAGTGAGAGGCTAGGCGAGACCCAGTACTTC. Translated: CAISERLGETQYF.

This clone was seen more than once but under ten times. The V gene is TRBV6-6, the J gene TRBJ1-4; possible D gene TRBD1, 5 bases. From germline, CDR1 is MNHNY and CDR2 SVGAGI (reference sequence). The CDR3 contains 14 residues. The ends were cut back, 4 bases at V and 7 bases at J, with 13 bases in the middle. As DNA, the CDR3 is TGTGCCAGCAGTTCCCAGGGAAGGGGTGAAAAACTGTTTTTT. Its translation is CASSSQGRGEKLFF.

This chain joins TRBV19 and TRBJ2-7; 8 bases align to TRBD1. The V segment lost 9 bases and the J segment 2 bases; nucleotides outside the gene matches: 9. The CDR3 totals 14 residues. Germline lookup yields CDR1 LNHDA and CDR2 SQIVND (reference sequence). In DNA form, the CDR3 reads TGTGCCAGCTCAACTACGACAGGGGCCTACGAGCAGTACTTC. Amino acid sequence: CASSTTTGAYEQYF.

This clone was counted once. The chain is built from TRBV5-1 and TRBJ2-6; the D is unclear. The V gene lost 0 bases and the J gene lost 0 bases, with 4 bases spanning the gap. The CDR3 has 15 amino acids. Germline V gene sequence: CDR1 SGHRS, CDR2 YFSETQ. The CDR3 DNA follows: TGCGCCAGCAGCTTGGCGGTCTCTGGGGCCAACGTCCTGACTTTC. Amino acid sequence: CASSLAVSGANVLTF. Together with reference TRBV5-1 and TRBJ2-6, the CDR3 gives the full variable domain: KAGVTQTPRYLIKTRGQQVTLSCSPISGHRSVSWYQQTPGQGLQFLFEYFSETQRNKGNFPGRFSGRQFSNSRSEMNVSTLELGDSALYLCASSLAVSGANVLTFGAGSRLTVL.

The rearrangement links TRBV7-9 to TRBJ1-5; weak D call: TRBD1 (5 bases). With 3 bases removed from V and 0 bases from J, the gap between germline ends came to 18 bases. The germline gives CDR1 SEHNR, CDR2 FQNEAQ (reference sequence). CDR3 size: 18 residues. Here the CDR3 DNA reads TGTGCCAGCAGCTTGGGCAGGGATATGGTGTATAGCAATCAGCCCCAGCATTTT. It translates to CASSLGRDMVYSNQPQHF.

V and J are TRBV2 and TRBJ2-7; the D gene is possibly TRBD1 (6 bases). Trimming removed 5 bases at V and 0 bases at J, with 8 bases between. Germline-derived CDR1 and CDR2 are SNHLY and FYNNEI. The CDR3 contains 13 residues. CDR3: CASSRDNSYEQYF. In nucleotides, the CDR3 is TGTGCCAGCAGTAGGGACAACTCCTACGAGCAGTACTTC.

In this sample, this clone turned up once. V usage is TRBV10-3 and J usage is TRBJ1-5; D gene ambiguous. V dropped 10 bases and J dropped 0 bases, with 10 bases sitting between them. Germline-derived CDR1 and CDR2 are ENHRY and SYGVKD. The CDR3 is 13 amino acids. CDR3 region: CATAANSNQPQHF. The CDR3 DNA reads TGTGCCACGGCGGCGAATAGCAATCAGCCCCAGCATTTT.

The chain recombines TRBV10-3 with TRBJ2-3, with D tentatively TRBD1 (6 bases). Germline CDR1 reads ENHRY; CDR2 reads SYGVKD. V lost 5 bases, J lost 5 bases, and 23 bases lay in between. This CDR3 is 17 amino acids long. In DNA form, the CDR3 reads TGTGCCATCAGTACCCCGGGCAGGGGTTTATACGGAGATACGCAGTATTTT. Amino acids: CAISTPGRGLYGDTQYF.

V gene TRBV7-2 combines with J gene TRBJ1-3; D uncertain. Germline V gene lookup returns CDR1 SGHTA and CDR2 FQGNSA. This CDR3 region has 12 residues. Between the trimmed V and J ends, which lost 5 bases and 2 bases, there was a span of 4 bases. The DNA for the CDR3 is TGTGCCAGCAGCCTTACTGGAAACACCATATATTTT. Residues: CASSLTGNTIYF.

This clone was counted a few times. The rearrangement joins TRBV6-5 to TRBJ1-1, with TRBD1 as a possible D gene (5 bases). Germline V gene data show CDR1 as MNHEY and CDR2 as SVGAGI. Trimming shortened V by 4 bases and J by 2 bases, and 14 bases separated the two germline ends. This CDR3 comprises 15 residues. CDR3 loop: CASSSSGFLNTEAFF. The CDR3 DNA reads as TGTGCCAGCAGTTCATCAGGGTTCCTTAACACTGAAGCTTTCTTT.